This entry lists 15 T cell receptor beta chains sequenced from one sample in a study of blood T cell repertoires in COVID-19. Produced via immunoSEQ multiplex PCR; TCRdb's table is partial and in-frame only. The table lists some 290,000 clones, 90% of them singletons. Input material: peripheral blood. The receptors here all came from a woman aged 40 to 50 with COVID-19, enrolled during active disease.

The rearrangement joins TRBV9 to TRBJ2-2, with TRBD2 identical over 13 bases. This CDR3 is 20 amino acids long. V trimming: 4 bases; J trimming: 0 bases; junction bases outside the gene matches: 12. CDR1 SGDLS and CDR2 YYNGEE come from the germline V gene. CDR3 sequence (DNA): TGTGCCAGCAGCATCCGATCGGGACTAGCGGGGACTGCGAACACCGGGGAGCTGTTTTTT. It is translated as CASSIRSGLAGTANTGELFF.

The chain uses TRBV28 and TRBJ1-2; D is possibly TRBD1 (6 bases). The CDR3 sequence is 12 residues long. Germline V lookup: CDR1 MDHEN, CDR2 SYDVKM. Deletions cut 5 bases from V and 7 bases from J, with 11 bases between. The CDR3 loop reads CASSTGTSGYTF. The CDR3 nucleotides are TGTGCCAGCAGTACCGGGACATCTGGCTACACCTTC.

This sequence joins TRBV10-3 and TRBJ1-1, with a possible D match to TRBD1 (6 bases). V was shortened by 10 bases and J by 1 base, with 13 bases between the two germline ends. There are 13 residues in the CDR3. CDR1 is ENHRY, CDR2 SYGVKD, per germline. CDR3 DNA sequence: TGTGCCACCAAAGGACAGCCGAACACTGAAGCTTTCTTT. Translating it yields CATKGQPNTEAFF.

This chain connects TRBV19 to TRBJ1-2; 7 bases match TRBD1. V lost 5 bases to trimming and J lost 4 bases; unmatched junction nucleotides: 7. This CDR3 spans 14 amino acids. Per germline, CDR1 LNHDA and CDR2 SQIVND (reference sequence). The CDR3 sequence: CASSVGQTIYGYTF. CDR3 nucleotide sequence: TGTGCCAGTAGTGTGGGACAGACGATCTATGGCTACACCTTC.

The chain links TRBV7-8 to TRBJ2-7; TRBD1 aligns across 7 bases. CDR3 length: 13 amino acids. V was pared by 3 bases and J by 5 bases, with 4 bases of the junction left unmatched. Germline CDR1 reads SGHVS; CDR2 reads FQNEAQ. The CDR3: CASSFRQGDEQYF. The CDR3 DNA follows: TGTGCCAGCAGCTTCAGACAGGGCGACGAGCAGTACTTC.

V gene TRBV5-1 combines with J gene TRBJ2-7, with a possible D match to TRBD1 (5 bases). The CDR3 covers 14 residues. Trimming removed 4 bases from V and 5 bases from J, with 16 bases in between. The germline V gene encodes CDR1 SGHRS and CDR2 YFSETQ. CDR3 sequence: CASSNQGFVDEQYF. The DNA for the CDR3 is TGCGCCAGCAGCAACCAGGGATTTGTCGACGAGCAGTACTTC. Based on the CDR3 plus reference TRBV5-1 and TRBJ2-7, the full variable domain is KAGVTQTPRYLIKTRGQQVTLSCSPISGHRSVSWYQQTPGQGLQFLFEYFSETQRNKGNFPGRFSGRQFSNSRSEMNVSTLELGDSALYLCASSNQGFVDEQYFGPGTRLTVT.

The table lists this clone with many counts. The chain couples TRBV11-2 to TRBJ2-3, with D possibly matching TRBD1 (5 bases). Looked up from germline, CDR1 is SGHAT and CDR2 is FQNNGV. V was trimmed by 5 bases and J by 14 bases, leaving 17 bases between them. The CDR3 is 12 residues long. CDR3 amino acids: CASSPLSTELYF. Here the CDR3 DNA reads TGTGCCAGCAGCCCCCTCTCGACAGAGCTGTATTTT.

The chain is built from TRBV12-3 or TRBV12-4 and TRBJ2-1, with TRBD2 as a possible D gene (5 bases). Trimming pared 5 bases from V and 8 bases from J, leaving 7 bases between. This CDR3 spans 11 amino acids. The CDR3 spells CASSLRDEQFF. The CDR3 DNA reads as TGTGCCAGCAGTCTGAGGGATGAGCAGTTCTTC.

The V and J genes are TRBV19 and TRBJ2-5, with D perhaps TRBD2 (5 bases). There are 15 residues in the CDR3. Germline-derived CDR1 and CDR2 are LNHDA and SQIVND (reference sequence). The germline V and J ends were trimmed by 8 bases and 2 bases, with 18 bases remaining between them. CDR3 nucleotides: TGTGCCAGTCGTCCGGGGTGGGCAGAACAAGAGACCCAGTACTTC. It specifies CASRPGWAEQETQYF.

The chain has TRBV2 and TRBJ2-7; 7 bases align to TRBD1. Germline CDR1 SNHLY, CDR2 FYNNEI. V lost 4 bases and J lost 5; bases outside the gene matches: 5. The CDR3 runs to 13 residues. CDR3 nucleotides: TGTGCCAGCAGTGGGAGAGACAGGGACGAGCAGTACTTC. Protein product: CASSGRDRDEQYF.

V is TRBV7-8 and J is TRBJ2-1; 7 bases are a match to TRBD1. Trimming at V came to 5 bases and at J to 5 bases, leaving 3 bases not matched to a gene. Germline V lookup: CDR1 SGHVS, CDR2 FQNEAQ. CDR3 size: 13 residues. The CDR3, as DNA: TGTGCCAGCAGCGTAACAGGGGACAATGAGCAGTTCTTC. Amino acids: CASSVTGDNEQFF.

This chain joins TRBV19 and TRBJ2-2; 9 bases align to TRBD1. The germline V gene has CDR1 LNHDA and CDR2 SQIVND (reference sequence). This CDR3 has 16 residues. V gave up 3 bases and J gave up 5 bases; unmatched junction bases: 7. CDR3 sequence reads: CASSMGWGTGTGELFF. As DNA, the CDR3 is TGTGCCAGTAGTATGGGGTGGGGGACAGGGACCGGGGAGCTGTTTTTT.

The chain employs TRBV5-1 and TRBJ2-5; D might be TRBD2 (7 bases). The CDR3 runs to 15 residues. V lost 5 bases and J lost 5, with 19 bases in between. CDR1 is SGHRS, CDR2 YFSETQ, per germline. The CDR3 sequence: CASRKPAGAGETQYF. As DNA, the CDR3 is TGCGCCAGCAGGAAACCGGCGGGGGCGGGGGAGACCCAGTACTTC.

The V call is TRBV28, the J call TRBJ1-3; no clear D. Per germline, CDR1 MDHEN and CDR2 SYDVKM. CDR3 length: 15 amino acids. Trimming shortened V by 8 bases and J by 0 bases, and 14 bases separated the two germline ends. CDR3 loop: CASRLGGSSGNTIYF. The CDR3 DNA is TGTGCCAGCCGTCTAGGCGGTAGCTCTGGAAACACCATATATTTT. Full variable domain (outside the CDR3, taken from reference TRBV28 and TRBJ1-3): DVKVTQSSRYLVKRTGEKVFLECVQDMDHENMFWYRQDPGLGLRLIYFSYDVKMKEKGDIPEGYSVSREKKERFSLILESASTNQTSMYLCASRLGGSSGNTIYFGEGSWLTVV.

This clone appeared once. V and J are TRBV28 and TRBJ2-6; D is unclear. Germline V gene lookup returns CDR1 MDHEN and CDR2 SYDVKM. V dropped 2 bases and J dropped 0 bases, with 8 bases sitting between them. The CDR3 consists of 16 residues. The CDR3 DNA is TGTGCCAGCAGTTTAGGTGAGGTCTCTGGGGCCAACGTCCTGACTTTC. Translated, it gives CASSLGEVSGANVLTF. Together with reference TRBV28 and TRBJ2-6, the CDR3 gives the full variable domain: DVKVTQSSRYLVKRTGEKVFLECVQDMDHENMFWYRQDPGLGLRLIYFSYDVKMKEKGDIPEGYSVSREKKERFSLILESASTNQTSMYLCASSLGEVSGANVLTFGAGSRLTVL.